This T cell receptor (beta chain) is from a study of blood T cell repertoires in COVID-19. Across the study: T cells, B-cell-depleted T cells, or PBMCs provided the cDNA or gDNA that served as material.

Losses at the gene ends were 6 bases for V and 2 bases for J; bases not matched to a gene: 5. Germline V CDR1 and CDR2: SGHVS, FQNEAQ. The CDR3 sequence is 14 residues long. TCRdb keeps only in-frame clones here, not all; method: immunoSEQ multiplex PCR. The sample consists of under 200,000 clones, over 80% of them appearing once. The chain joins TRBV7-8 to TRBJ2-7; 9 bases fit TRBD1. Sequenced sample: peripheral blood. This clonotype originated in an older woman with COVID-19, enrolled during active disease. The CDR3 reads CASSPTGGTYEQYF. The CDR3 DNA reads TGTGCCAGCAGTCCGACAGGGGGTACCTACGAGCAGTACTTC.